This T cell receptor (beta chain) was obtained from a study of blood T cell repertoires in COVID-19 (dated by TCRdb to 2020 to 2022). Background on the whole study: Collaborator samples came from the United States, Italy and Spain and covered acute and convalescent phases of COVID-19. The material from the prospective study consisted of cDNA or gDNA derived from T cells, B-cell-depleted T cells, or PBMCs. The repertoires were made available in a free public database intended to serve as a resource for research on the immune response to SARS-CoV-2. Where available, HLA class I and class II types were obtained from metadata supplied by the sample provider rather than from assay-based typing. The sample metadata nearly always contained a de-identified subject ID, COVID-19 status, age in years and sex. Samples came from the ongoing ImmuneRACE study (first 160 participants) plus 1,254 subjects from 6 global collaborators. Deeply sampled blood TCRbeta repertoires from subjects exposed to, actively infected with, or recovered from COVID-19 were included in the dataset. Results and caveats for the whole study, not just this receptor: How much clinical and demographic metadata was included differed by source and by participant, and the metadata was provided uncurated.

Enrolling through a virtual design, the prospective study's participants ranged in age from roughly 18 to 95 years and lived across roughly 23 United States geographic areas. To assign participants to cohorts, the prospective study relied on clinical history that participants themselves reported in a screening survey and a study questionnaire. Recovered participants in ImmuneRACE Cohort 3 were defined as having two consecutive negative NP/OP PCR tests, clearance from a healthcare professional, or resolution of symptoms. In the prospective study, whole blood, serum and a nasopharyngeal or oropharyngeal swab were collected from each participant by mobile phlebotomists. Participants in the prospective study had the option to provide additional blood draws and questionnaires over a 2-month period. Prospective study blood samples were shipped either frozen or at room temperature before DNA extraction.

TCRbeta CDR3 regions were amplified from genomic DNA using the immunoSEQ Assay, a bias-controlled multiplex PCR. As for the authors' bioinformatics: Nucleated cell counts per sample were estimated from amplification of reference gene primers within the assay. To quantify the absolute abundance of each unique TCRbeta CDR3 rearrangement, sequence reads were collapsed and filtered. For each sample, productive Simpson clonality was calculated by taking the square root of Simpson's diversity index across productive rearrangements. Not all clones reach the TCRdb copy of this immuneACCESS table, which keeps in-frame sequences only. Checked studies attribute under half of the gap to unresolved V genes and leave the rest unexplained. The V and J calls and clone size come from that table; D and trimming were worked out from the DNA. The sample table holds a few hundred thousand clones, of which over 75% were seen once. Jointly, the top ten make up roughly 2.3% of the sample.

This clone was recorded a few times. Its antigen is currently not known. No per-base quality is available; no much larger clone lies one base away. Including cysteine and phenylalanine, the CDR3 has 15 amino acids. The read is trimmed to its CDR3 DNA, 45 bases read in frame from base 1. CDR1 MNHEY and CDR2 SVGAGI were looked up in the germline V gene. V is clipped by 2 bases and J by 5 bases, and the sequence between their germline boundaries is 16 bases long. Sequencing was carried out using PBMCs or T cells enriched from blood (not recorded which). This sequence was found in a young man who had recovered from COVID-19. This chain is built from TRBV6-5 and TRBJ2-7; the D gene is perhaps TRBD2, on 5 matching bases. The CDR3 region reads CASSYGRKGNHEQYF. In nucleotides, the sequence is TGTGCCAGCAGTTACGGGAGAAAAGGGAATCACGAGCAGTACTTC.